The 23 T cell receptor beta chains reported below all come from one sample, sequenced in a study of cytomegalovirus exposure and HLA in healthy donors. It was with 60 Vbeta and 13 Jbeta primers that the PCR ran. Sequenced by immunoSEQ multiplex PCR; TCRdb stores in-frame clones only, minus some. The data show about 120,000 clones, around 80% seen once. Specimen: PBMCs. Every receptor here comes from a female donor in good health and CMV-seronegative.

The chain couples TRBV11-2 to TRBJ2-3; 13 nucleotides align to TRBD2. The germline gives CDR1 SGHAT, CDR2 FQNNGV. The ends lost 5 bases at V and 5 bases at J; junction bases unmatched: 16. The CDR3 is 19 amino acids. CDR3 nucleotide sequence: TGTGCCAGCAGCCTCACGAGAACTAGCGGGAGGGCCGCGGTAGATACGCAGTATTTT. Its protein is CASSLTRTSGRAAVDTQYF.

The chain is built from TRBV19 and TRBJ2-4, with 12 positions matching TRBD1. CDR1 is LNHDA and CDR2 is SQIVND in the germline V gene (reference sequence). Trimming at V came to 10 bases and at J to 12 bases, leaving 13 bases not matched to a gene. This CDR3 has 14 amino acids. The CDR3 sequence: CATTLGTGGTSQYF. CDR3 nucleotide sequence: TGTGCCACCACTCTCGGGACAGGGGGCACCAGTCAGTACTTC.

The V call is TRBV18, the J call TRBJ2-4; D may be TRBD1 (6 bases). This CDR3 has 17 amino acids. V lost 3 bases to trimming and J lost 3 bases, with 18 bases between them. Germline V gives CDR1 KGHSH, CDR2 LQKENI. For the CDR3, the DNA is TGTGCCAGCTCACCCGTTCCCTCCCGAGGGGGCAAAAACATTCAGTACTTC. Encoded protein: CASSPVPSRGGKNIQYF.

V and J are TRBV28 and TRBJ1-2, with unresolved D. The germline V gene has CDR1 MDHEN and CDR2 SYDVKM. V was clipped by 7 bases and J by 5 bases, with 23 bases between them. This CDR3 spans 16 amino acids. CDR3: CASIGSGRVLGYGYTF. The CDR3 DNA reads TGTGCCAGCATAGGGAGCGGAAGGGTCTTGGGGTATGGCTACACCTTC.

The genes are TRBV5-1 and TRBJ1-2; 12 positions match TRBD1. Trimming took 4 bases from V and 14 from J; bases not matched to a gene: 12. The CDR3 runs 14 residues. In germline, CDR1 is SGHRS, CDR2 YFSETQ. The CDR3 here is CASSPGTGGNGGTF. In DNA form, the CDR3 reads TGCGCCAGCAGCCCCGGGACAGGGGGCAATGGAGGGACCTTC.

The CDR3 loop is CASSAGLSYEQYF. DNA of the CDR3: TGTGCCAGTAGTGCCGGACTTTCGTACGAGCAGTACTTC. This chain connects TRBV19 to TRBJ2-7, with a weak D call TRBD2 (5 bases). The germline V and J ends were trimmed by 5 bases and 4 bases, with 12 bases remaining between them. The CDR3 is 13 amino acids. Germline-derived CDR1 and CDR2 are LNHDA and SQIVND (reference sequence). Full variable domain (remainder filled in from reference TRBV19 and TRBJ2-7): DGGITQSPKYLFRKEGQNVTLSCEQNLNHDAMYWYRQDPGQGLRLIYYSQIVNDFQKGDIAEGYSVSREKKESFPLTVTSAQKNPTAFYLCASSAGLSYEQYFGPGTRLTVT.

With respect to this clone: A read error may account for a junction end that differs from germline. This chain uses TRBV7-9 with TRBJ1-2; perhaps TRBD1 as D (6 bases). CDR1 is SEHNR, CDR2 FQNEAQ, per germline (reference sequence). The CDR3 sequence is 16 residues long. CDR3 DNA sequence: TGTTCCAGCAGCTCACCCGACAGGACTGCTAACTATGGCTACACCTTC. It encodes CSSSSPDRTANYGYTF. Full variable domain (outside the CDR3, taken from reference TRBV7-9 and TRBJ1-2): DTGVSQNPRHKITKRGQNVTFRCDPISEHNRLYWYRQTLGQGPEFLTYFQNEAQLEKSRLLSDRFSAERPKGSFSTLEIQRTEQGDSAMYLCSSSSPDRTANYGYTFGSGTRLTVV.

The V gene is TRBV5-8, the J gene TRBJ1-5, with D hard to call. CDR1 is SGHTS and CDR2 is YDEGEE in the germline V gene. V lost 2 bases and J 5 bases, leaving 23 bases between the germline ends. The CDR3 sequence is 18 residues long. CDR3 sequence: CASSFIGSRLAGDQPQHF. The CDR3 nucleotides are TGTGCCAGCAGCTTTATAGGCTCGCGGCTGGCCGGGGATCAGCCCCAGCATTTT.

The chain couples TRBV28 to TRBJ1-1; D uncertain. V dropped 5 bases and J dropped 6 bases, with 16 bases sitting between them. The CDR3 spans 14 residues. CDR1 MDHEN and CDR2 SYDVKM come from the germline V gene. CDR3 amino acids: CASSSSGGPPEAFF. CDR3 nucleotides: TGTGCCAGCAGTAGTTCCGGAGGGCCCCCTGAAGCTTTCTTT.

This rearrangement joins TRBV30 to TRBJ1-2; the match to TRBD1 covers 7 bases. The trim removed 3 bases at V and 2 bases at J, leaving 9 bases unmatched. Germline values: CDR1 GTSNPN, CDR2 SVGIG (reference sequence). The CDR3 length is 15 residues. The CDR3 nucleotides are TGTGCCTGGAGATGGGTTCAGGGGGGAAACTATGGCTACACCTTC. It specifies CAWRWVQGGNYGYTF.

CDR3 in amino acids: CASGKTGDSNYGYTF. The CDR3 bases are TGCGCCAGCGGGAAAACCGGGGACTCCAACTATGGCTACACCTTC. The rearrangement joins TRBV5-1 to TRBJ1-2, with D possibly TRBD1 on 5 matching bases. The CDR3 loop spans 15 amino acids. The V and J ends lost 7 bases and 2 bases respectively, with 18 bases between them. Germline values: CDR1 SGHRS, CDR2 YFSETQ.

CDR3 in amino acids: CAWMAGTGYLHPQFF. The CDR3 bases are TGTGCCTGGATGGCCGGGACAGGTTATTTACATCCGCAGTTCTTC. J is TRBJ2-1 and V is TRBV30, with TRBD1 matching 8 bases. With 4 bases clipped from V and 12 bases from J, the junction kept 17 bases outside the gene matches. Germline lookup yields CDR1 GTSNPN and CDR2 SVGIG (reference sequence). This CDR3 is built from 15 residues.

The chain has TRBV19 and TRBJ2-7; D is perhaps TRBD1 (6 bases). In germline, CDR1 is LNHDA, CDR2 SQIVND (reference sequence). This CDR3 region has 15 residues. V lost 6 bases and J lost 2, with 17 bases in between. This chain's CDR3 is CASSPGQTVAYEQYF. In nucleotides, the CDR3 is TGTGCCAGTAGCCCCGGACAGACTGTCGCCTACGAGCAGTACTTC.

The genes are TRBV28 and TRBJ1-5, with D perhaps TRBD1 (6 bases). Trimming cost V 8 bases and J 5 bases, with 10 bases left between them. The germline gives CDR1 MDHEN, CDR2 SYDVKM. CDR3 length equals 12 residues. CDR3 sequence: CASEDSHQPQHF. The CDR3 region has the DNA TGTGCCAGCGAGGACAGCCATCAGCCCCAGCATTTT.

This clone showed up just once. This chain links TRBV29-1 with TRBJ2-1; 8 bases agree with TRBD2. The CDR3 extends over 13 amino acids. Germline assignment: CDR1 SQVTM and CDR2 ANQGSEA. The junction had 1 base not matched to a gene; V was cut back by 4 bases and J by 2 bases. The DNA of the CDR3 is TGCAGCGTTGCCGGGGGGGCCTACAATGAGCAGTTCTTC. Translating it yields CSVAGGAYNEQFF.

CDR3 amino acids: CAWSDQSPGLAEYEQYF. The DNA for the CDR3 is TGTGCCTGGAGTGATCAATCCCCGGGACTAGCGGAGTACGAGCAGTACTTC. This chain links TRBV30 with TRBJ2-7, with 11 nucleotides matching TRBD2. The CDR3 contains 17 residues. With 1 base clipped from V and 4 bases from J, the junction kept 12 bases outside the gene matches. Germline V lookup: CDR1 GTSNPN, CDR2 SVGIG (reference sequence).

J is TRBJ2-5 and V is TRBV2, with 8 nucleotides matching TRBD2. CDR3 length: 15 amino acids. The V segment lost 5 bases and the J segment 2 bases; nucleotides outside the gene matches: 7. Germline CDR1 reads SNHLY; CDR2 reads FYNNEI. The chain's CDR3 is CASSRERGRQETQYF. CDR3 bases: TGTGCCAGCAGTCGAGAGCGGGGGAGGCAAGAGACCCAGTACTTC.

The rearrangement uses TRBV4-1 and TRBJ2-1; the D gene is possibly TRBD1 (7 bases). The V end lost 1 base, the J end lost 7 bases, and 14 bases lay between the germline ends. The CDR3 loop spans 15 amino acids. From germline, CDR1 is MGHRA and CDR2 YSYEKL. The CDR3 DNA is TGCGCCAGCAGCCAAGTGGGGGGCAGGGGGAATGAGCAGTTCTTC. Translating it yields CASSQVGGRGNEQFF.

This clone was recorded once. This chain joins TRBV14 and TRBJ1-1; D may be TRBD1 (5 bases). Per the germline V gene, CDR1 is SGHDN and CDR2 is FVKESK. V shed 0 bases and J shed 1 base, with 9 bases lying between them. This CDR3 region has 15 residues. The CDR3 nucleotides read TGTGCCAGCAGCCAAGAAGGACACCGGAACACTGAAGCTTTCTTT. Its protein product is CASSQEGHRNTEAFF.

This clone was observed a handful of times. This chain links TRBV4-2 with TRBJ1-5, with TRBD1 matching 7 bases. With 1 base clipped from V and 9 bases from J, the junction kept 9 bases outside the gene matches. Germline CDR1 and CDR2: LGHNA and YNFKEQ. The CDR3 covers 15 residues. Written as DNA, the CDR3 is TGTGCCAGCAGCCAAGGACAGGGACGAGAGACGCCCCAGCATTTT. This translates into CASSQGQGRETPQHF.

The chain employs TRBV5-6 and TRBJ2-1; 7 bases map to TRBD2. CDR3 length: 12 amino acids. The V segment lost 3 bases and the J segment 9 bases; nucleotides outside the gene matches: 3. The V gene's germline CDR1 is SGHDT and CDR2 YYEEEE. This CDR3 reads CASSWGGSEQFF. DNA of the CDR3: TGTGCCAGCAGCTGGGGAGGGTCTGAGCAGTTCTTC.

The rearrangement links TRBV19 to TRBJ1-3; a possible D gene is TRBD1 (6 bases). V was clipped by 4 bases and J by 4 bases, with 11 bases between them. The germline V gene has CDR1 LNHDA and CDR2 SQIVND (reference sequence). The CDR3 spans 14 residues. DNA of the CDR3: TGTGCCAGTAGTACTCGGACAGCCGGAAACACCATATATTTT. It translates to CASSTRTAGNTIYF.

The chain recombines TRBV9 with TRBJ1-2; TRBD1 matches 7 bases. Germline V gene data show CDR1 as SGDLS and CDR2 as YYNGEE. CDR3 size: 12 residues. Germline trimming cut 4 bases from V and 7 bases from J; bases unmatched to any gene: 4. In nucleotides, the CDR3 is TGTGCCAGCAGCTCACAGGGGCTTGGCTACACCTTC. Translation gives CASSSQGLGYTF.